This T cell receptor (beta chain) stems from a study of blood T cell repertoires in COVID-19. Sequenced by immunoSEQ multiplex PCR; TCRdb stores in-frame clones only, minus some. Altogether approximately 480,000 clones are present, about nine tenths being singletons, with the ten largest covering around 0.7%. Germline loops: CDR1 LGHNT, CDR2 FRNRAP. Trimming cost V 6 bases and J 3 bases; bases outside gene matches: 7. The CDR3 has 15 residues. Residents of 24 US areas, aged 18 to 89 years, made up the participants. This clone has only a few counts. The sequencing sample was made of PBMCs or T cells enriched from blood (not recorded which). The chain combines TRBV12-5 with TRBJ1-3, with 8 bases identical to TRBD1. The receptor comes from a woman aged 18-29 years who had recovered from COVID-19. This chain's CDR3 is CASGPGTGRGNTIYF. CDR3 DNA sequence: TGTGCTAGTGGCCCCGGGACAGGCCGTGGAAACACCATATATTTT.